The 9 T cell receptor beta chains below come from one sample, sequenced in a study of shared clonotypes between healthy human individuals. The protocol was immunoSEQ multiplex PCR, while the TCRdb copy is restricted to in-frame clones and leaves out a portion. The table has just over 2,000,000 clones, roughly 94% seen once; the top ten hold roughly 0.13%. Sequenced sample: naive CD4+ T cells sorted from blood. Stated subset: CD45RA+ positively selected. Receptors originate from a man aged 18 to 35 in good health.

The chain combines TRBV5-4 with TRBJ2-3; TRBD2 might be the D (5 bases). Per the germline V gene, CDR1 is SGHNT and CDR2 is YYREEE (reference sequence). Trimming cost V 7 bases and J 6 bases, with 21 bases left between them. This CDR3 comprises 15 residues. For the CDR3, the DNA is TGTGCCAGCGTAGCGAGCAGTGGCGCTCTGGATACGCAGTATTTT. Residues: CASVASSGALDTQYF.

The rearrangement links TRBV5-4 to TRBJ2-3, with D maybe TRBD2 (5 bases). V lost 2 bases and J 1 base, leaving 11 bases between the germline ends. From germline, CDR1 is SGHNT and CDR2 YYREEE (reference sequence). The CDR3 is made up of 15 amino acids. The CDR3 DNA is TGTGCCAGCAGCTTCCGGGAAGGAGGCACAGATACGCAGTATTTT. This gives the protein CASSFREGGTDTQYF.

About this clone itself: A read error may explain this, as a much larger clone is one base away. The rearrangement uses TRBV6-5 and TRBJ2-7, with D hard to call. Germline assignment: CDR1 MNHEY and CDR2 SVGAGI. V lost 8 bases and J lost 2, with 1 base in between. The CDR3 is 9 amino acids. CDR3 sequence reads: CASPYEQYF. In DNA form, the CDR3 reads TGTGCCAGCCCCTACGAGCAGTACTTC.

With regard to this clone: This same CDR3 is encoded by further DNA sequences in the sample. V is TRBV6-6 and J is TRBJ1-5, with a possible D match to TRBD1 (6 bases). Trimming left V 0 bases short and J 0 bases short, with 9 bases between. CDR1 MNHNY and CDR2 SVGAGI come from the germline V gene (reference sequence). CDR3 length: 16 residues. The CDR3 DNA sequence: TGTGCCAGCAGTTACTCAGGGGGTTATAGCAATCAGCCCCAGCATTTT. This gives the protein CASSYSGGYSNQPQHF.

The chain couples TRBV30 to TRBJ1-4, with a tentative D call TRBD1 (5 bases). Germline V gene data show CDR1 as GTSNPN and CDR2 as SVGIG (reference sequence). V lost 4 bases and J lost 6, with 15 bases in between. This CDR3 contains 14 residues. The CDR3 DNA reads TGTGCCTGGAAGGGACCATCCCTCCATGAAAAACTGTTTTTT. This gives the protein CAWKGPSLHEKLFF.

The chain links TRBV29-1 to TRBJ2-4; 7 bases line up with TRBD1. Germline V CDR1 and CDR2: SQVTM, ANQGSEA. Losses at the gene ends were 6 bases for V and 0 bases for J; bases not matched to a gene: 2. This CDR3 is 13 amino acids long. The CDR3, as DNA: TGCAGCGTCACAGGGGCAGCCAAAAACATTCAGTACTTC. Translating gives CSVTGAAKNIQYF. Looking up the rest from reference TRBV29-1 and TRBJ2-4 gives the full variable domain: SAVISQKPSRDICQRGTSLTIQCQVDSQVTMMFWYRQQPGQSLTLIATANQGSEATYESGFVIDKFPISRPNLTFSTLTVSNMSPEDSSIYLCSVTGAAKNIQYFGAGTRLSVL.

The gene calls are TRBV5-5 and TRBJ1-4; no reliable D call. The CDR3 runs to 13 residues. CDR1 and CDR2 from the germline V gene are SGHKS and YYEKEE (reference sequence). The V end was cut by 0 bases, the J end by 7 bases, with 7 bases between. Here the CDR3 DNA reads TGTGCCAGCAGCTTGGCGGCACCTGAAAAACTGTTTTTT. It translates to CASSLAAPEKLFF.

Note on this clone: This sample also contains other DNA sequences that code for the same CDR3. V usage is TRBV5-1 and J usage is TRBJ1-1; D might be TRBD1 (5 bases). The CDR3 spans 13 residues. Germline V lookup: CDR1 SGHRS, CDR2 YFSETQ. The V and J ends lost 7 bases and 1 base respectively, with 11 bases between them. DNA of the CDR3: TGCGCCAGCTCTCGCGACAGGAACACTGAAGCTTTCTTT. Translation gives CASSRDRNTEAFF.

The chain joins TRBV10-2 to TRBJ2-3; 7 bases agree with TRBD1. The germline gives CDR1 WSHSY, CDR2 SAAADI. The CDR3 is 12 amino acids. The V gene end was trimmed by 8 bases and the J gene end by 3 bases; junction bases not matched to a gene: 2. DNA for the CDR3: TGCGCCAGCGCGGACAGGACAGATACGCAGTATTTT. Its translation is CASADRTDTQYF.